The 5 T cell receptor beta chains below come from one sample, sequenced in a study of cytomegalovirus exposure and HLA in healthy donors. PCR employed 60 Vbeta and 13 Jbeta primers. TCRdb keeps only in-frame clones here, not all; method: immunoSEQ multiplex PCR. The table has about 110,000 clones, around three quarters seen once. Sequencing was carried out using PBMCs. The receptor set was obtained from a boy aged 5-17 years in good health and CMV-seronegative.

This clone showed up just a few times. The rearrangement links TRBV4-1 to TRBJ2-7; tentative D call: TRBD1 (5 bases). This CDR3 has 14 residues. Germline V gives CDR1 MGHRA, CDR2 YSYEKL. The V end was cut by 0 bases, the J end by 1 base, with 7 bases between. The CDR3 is CASSQEQESYEQYF. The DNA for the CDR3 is TGCGCCAGCAGCCAAGAACAGGAGTCCTACGAGCAGTACTTC.

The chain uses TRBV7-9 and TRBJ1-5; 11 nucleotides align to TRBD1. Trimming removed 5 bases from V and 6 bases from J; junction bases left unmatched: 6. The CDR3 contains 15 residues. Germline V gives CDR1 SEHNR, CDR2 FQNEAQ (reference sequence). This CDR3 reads CASSPGQGAFQPQHF. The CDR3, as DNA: TGTGCCAGCAGCCCAGGACAGGGGGCTTTTCAGCCCCAGCATTTT.

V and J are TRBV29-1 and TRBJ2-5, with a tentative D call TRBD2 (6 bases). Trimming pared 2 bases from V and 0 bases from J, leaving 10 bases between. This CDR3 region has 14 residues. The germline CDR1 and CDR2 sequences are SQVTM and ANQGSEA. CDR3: CSVEIGSNQETQYF. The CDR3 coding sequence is TGCAGCGTTGAAATCGGGAGCAACCAAGAGACCCAGTACTTC.

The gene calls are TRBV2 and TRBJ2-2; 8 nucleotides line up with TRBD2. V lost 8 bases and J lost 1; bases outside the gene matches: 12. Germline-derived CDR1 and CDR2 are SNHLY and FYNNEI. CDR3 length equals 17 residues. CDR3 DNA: TGTGCCAGCGTGCACGACACCCTAGCGGGGAACACCGGGGAGCTGTTTTTT. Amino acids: CASVHDTLAGNTGELFF.

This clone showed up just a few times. CDR3 bases: TGTGCCAGCGACAGGGAAGGTACTGAAGCTTTCTTT. As protein: CASDREGTEAFF. J is TRBJ1-1 and V is TRBV2, with TRBD1 matching 7 bases. Germline lookup yields CDR1 SNHLY and CDR2 FYNNEI. The ends lost 8 bases at V and 5 bases at J; junction bases unmatched: 5. The CDR3 runs 12 residues. Complete variable domain (other parts from reference TRBV2 and TRBJ1-1): EPEVTQTPSHQVTQMGQEVILRCVPISNHLYFYWYRQILGQKVEFLVSFYNNEISEKSEIFDDQFSVERPDGSNFTLKIRSTKLEDSAMYFCASDREGTEAFFGQGTRLTVV.